This TCR beta chain is from a study of blood T cell repertoires in COVID-19 (dated by TCRdb to the early 2020s). In the study overall: The collaborator samples originated in the United States, Italy and Spain and spanned the acute and convalescent phases of COVID-19. The material from the prospective study consisted of cDNA or gDNA derived from T cells, B-cell-depleted T cells, or PBMCs. The dataset comprised deeply sampled blood TCRbeta repertoires from subjects exposed to, actively infected with, or recovered from COVID-19. The repertoires were released in a freely available public database intended as a resource for research on the immune response to SARS-CoV-2. The samples were drawn from the first 160 participants of the ongoing ImmuneRACE study and from 1,254 subjects provided by 6 global collaborators. The sample metadata nearly always contained a de-identified subject ID, COVID-19 status, age in years and sex. Where available, HLA class I and class II types were obtained from metadata supplied by the sample provider rather than from assay-based typing.

As for this clone: The target of this receptor is not known. No base-level quality is on record; no much larger clone is a single base apart.

Findings and caveats that apply to the study as a whole: How much clinical and demographic metadata was included differed by source and by participant, and the metadata was provided uncurated.

Taken from the germline V gene (reference sequence), the CDR1 and CDR2 loops are GTSNPN and SVGIG. Including cysteine and phenylalanine, the CDR3 has 13 amino acids. Only the CDR3 part of the read is kept: 39 bases, read in frame from the first base. V gives up 2 bases and J gives up 1 base, and the segment between their germline ends measures 8 bases. TCRbeta CDR3 regions were amplified from genomic DNA by means of the immunoSEQ Assay, a bias-controlled multiplex PCR. As for the original processing: Within the assay, amplification of reference gene primers was used to estimate how many nucleated cells each sample contained. To quantify the absolute abundance of each unique TCRbeta CDR3 rearrangement, sequence reads were collapsed and filtered. Productive Simpson clonality was computed per sample as the square root of Simpson's diversity index over productive rearrangements. TCRdb stores this immuneACCESS table with in-frame sequences only. Part of the clones is absent; in the studies checked, under half of the shortfall reflects unresolved V genes, and no reason is known for the rest. The DNA was the basis for D and trimming; V, J and clone size are from that table. For this sample there are about 220,000 clones; 86% appear just once. The top ten clones comprise around 9.6% of the sample.

At one collaborating source in Seattle, patients were enrolled during active infection and were followed longitudinally through the course of disease. The collaborating institutions used their own protocols to collect whole blood in K2EDTA tubes. For TCRbeta analysis, collaborators shipped samples as frozen whole blood, isolated PBMCs, or DNA extracted from either of those sample types. The specimen was peripheral blood. The sequence was obtained from a woman aged 50 to 65 with COVID-19, enrolled during active disease. The chain couples TRBV30 to TRBJ1-1, with the D gene call left open. The CDR3 here reads CAWSIRQNTEAFF. The bases read TGTGCCTGGAGTATAAGACAGAACACTGAAGCTTTCTTT. The full variable domain, completed from the reference TRBV30 and TRBJ1-1 proteins outside the CDR3, reads SQTIHQWPATLVQPVGSPLSLECTVEGTSNPNLYWYRQAAGRGLQLLFYSVGIGQISSEVPQNLSASRPQDRQFILSSKKLLLSDSGFYLCAWSIRQNTEAFFGQGTRLTVV.